These 30 T cell receptor beta chains share one sample of origin, sequenced in a study of blood T cell repertoires in COVID-19. Produced via immunoSEQ multiplex PCR; TCRdb's table is partial and in-frame only. The sample consists of approximately 250,000 clones, roughly 84% of them appearing once. The sequenced sample consisted of peripheral blood. These receptors originate from a man in his forties who had recovered from COVID-19.

The V and J genes are TRBV3-1 (or the pseudogene TRBV3-2) and TRBJ2-3; 10 bases line up with TRBD2. The germline V gene has CDR1 LGHDT and CDR2 YNNKEL (reference sequence). Trimming removed 1 base from V and 0 bases from J; junction bases left unmatched: 4. The CDR3 has 17 amino acids. Here the CDR3 reads CASSQGGLAASTDTQYF. In nucleotides, the CDR3 is TGTGCCAGCAGCCAAGGTGGACTAGCGGCGAGCACAGATACGCAGTATTTT.

The rearrangement uses TRBV7-2 and TRBJ2-2; D gene ambiguous. Germline V gene data show CDR1 as SGHTA and CDR2 as FQGNSA. V shed 1 base and J shed 7 bases, with 4 bases lying between them. The CDR3 loop spans 12 amino acids. The CDR3 region is CASSLVYGELFF. CDR3 in DNA: TGTGCCAGCAGCTTAGTGTACGGGGAGCTGTTTTTT.

The chain carries TRBV4-3 and TRBJ2-6, with a possible D match to TRBD2 (6 bases). The CDR3 spans 19 residues. Germline values: CDR1 LGHNA, CDR2 YSLEER. Between the trimmed V and J ends, which lost 0 bases and 0 bases, there was a span of 15 bases. CDR3 nucleotide sequence: TGCGCCAGCAGCCAAGATGCGGGGACGGTTCACTCTGGGGCCAACGTCCTGACTTTC. Translation: CASSQDAGTVHSGANVLTF.

The chain is built from TRBV5-4 and TRBJ2-7; D is unclear. V shed 2 bases and J shed 0 bases, with 6 bases lying between them. The CDR3 totals 13 residues. Germline CDR1 and CDR2: SGHNT and YYREEE (reference sequence). The CDR3 protein is CASSLASSYEQYF. The CDR3 DNA follows: TGTGCCAGCAGCTTAGCGAGCTCCTACGAGCAGTACTTC.

This rearrangement joins TRBV7-9 to TRBJ2-3, with no clear D. V shed 4 bases and J shed 6 bases, with 23 bases lying between them. The CDR3 runs to 17 residues. Germline values: CDR1 SEHNR, CDR2 FQNEAQ (reference sequence). The CDR3 DNA sequence: TGTGCCAGCAGCTCCCCGGCGGTTTTAAGAGTTGTGGATACGCAGTATTTT. Its translation is CASSSPAVLRVVDTQYF.

V usage is TRBV29-1 and J usage is TRBJ1-2, with no clear D. The germline V and J ends were trimmed by 6 bases and 2 bases, with 16 bases remaining between them. CDR1 is SQVTM and CDR2 is ANQGSEA in the germline V gene. The CDR3 loop spans 14 amino acids. Written as DNA, the CDR3 is TGCAGCGTATCGGCCGGGGAATTAAACTATGGCTACACCTTC. It codes for CSVSAGELNYGYTF.

The table lists this clone with a count of one. Written as DNA, the CDR3 is TGTGCCAGCAGCTTAGGTGTCTCAGCGAGCACAGATACGCAGTATTTT. Protein: CASSLGVSASTDTQYF. The V and J genes are TRBV7-9 and TRBJ2-3; D ambiguous. V lost 1 base and J 0 bases, leaving 11 bases between the germline ends. The germline V gene encodes CDR1 SEHNR and CDR2 FQNEAQ (reference sequence). The CDR3 sequence is 16 residues long.

This clone was found a few times. This chain joins TRBV7-9 and TRBJ1-4, with D tentatively TRBD1 (6 bases). V dropped 2 bases and J dropped 0 bases, with 7 bases sitting between them. The length of the CDR3 is 15 residues. CDR1 and CDR2 (germline): SEHNR, FQNEAQ (reference sequence). DNA of the CDR3: TGTGCCAGCAGCTTACACAGGGCAACTAATGAAAAACTGTTTTTT. As protein: CASSLHRATNEKLFF. Variable domain in full (rest from reference TRBV7-9 and TRBJ1-4): DTGVSQNPRHKITKRGQNVTFRCDPISEHNRLYWYRQTLGQGPEFLTYFQNEAQLEKSRLLSDRFSAERPKGSFSTLEIQRTEQGDSAMYLCASSLHRATNEKLFFGSGTQLSVL.

This clone has a single count. This chain links TRBV7-2 with TRBJ2-1; D perhaps matches TRBD2 (5 bases). Germline assignment: CDR1 SGHTA and CDR2 FQGNSA. Trimming took 0 bases from V and 9 from J, leaving 9 bases between them. The CDR3 runs to 13 residues. CDR3 bases: TGTGCCAGCAGCTTAGCGGGAGCGGCTGAGCAGTTCTTC. This gives the protein CASSLAGAAEQFF.

This chain joins TRBV28 and TRBJ1-1, with 9 bases matching TRBD1. J lost 4 bases, V lost 2 bases, and 8 bases had no gene match. CDR1 and CDR2 from the germline V gene are MDHEN and SYDVKM. CDR3 size: 16 residues. In nucleotides, the CDR3 is TGTGCCAGCAGTTTAAGGTTTGGGACAGGGTCCACTGAAGCTTTCTTT. This encodes CASSLRFGTGSTEAFF. The complete variable domain, with remaining parts taken from reference TRBV28 and TRBJ1-1, reads DVKVTQSSRYLVKRTGEKVFLECVQDMDHENMFWYRQDPGLGLRLIYFSYDVKMKEKGDIPEGYSVSREKKERFSLILESASTNQTSMYLCASSLRFGTGSTEAFFGQGTRLTVV.

The chain has TRBV19 and TRBJ1-2; TRBD1 is a possible D gene (5 bases). Germline V gives CDR1 LNHDA, CDR2 SQIVND (reference sequence). V dropped 5 bases and J dropped 0 bases, with 19 bases sitting between them. The CDR3 is made up of 17 amino acids. This CDR3 is CASSASAGVGSNYGYTF. In DNA, the CDR3 is TGTGCCAGTAGTGCATCCGCGGGGGTAGGGTCTAACTATGGCTACACCTTC.

The chain has TRBV10-2 and TRBJ1-2; 9 bases map to TRBD1. J was trimmed by 3 bases and V by 0 bases; bases with no gene match: 5. Per germline, CDR1 WSHSY and CDR2 SAAADI. CDR3 size: 16 residues. Here the CDR3 DNA reads TGCGCCAGCAGTGAGTCCTACAGGGGGCTCGACTATGGCTACACCTTC. Protein product: CASSESYRGLDYGYTF.

The rearrangement uses TRBV29-1 and TRBJ2-5; D remains ambiguous. The germline CDR1 and CDR2 sequences are SQVTM and ANQGSEA. V shed 3 bases and J shed 3 bases, with 8 bases lying between them. The CDR3 contains 12 residues. The CDR3 reads CSVDISEETQYF. CDR3 nucleotide sequence: TGCAGCGTTGATATATCGGAAGAGACCCAGTACTTC. The full variable domain, with the rest looked up from reference TRBV29-1 and TRBJ2-5, is SAVISQKPSRDICQRGTSLTIQCQVDSQVTMMFWYRQQPGQSLTLIATANQGSEATYESGFVIDKFPISRPNLTFSTLTVSNMSPEDSSIYLCSVDISEETQYFGPGTRLLVL.

A remark on this clone: This sample also contains other DNA sequences that code for the same CDR3. The V call is TRBV18, the J call TRBJ2-2; TRBD2 might be the D (6 bases). CDR1 is KGHSH, CDR2 LQKENI, per germline. CDR3 size: 16 residues. V was cut by 3 bases and J by 0 bases, with 11 bases left in between. The CDR3 region has the DNA TGTGCCAGCTCACCGAATGGAGGGGCGAACACCGGGGAGCTGTTTTTT. This translates into CASSPNGGANTGELFF.

This clone was counted a few times. This sequence joins TRBV12-3 or TRBV12-4 and TRBJ1-2; tentative D call: TRBD1 (6 bases). Trimming shortened V by 5 bases and J by 9 bases, and 13 bases separated the two germline ends. CDR3 length: 12 amino acids. The CDR3: CASSQDRDSYTF. The CDR3 nucleotides read TGTGCCAGCAGTCAGGACCGGGACAGCTACACCTTC.

This chain connects TRBV12-3 or TRBV12-4 to TRBJ2-3; D is ambiguous. The V and J ends lost 8 bases and 2 bases respectively, with 8 bases between them. CDR3 size: 12 residues. The CDR3 is CASGQTTDTQYF. In DNA form, the CDR3 reads TGTGCCAGCGGGCAGACCACAGATACGCAGTATTTT.

This clone was seen more than once but under ten times. The V call is TRBV7-2, the J call TRBJ2-5, with 9 nucleotides matching TRBD2. This CDR3 has 18 amino acids. The J segment lost 2 bases and the V segment lost 1 base, leaving 11 bases of the junction unmatched. CDR1 and CDR2 (germline): SGHTA, FQGNSA. CDR3 protein: CASSLVLAGSLRQETQYF. In DNA form, the CDR3 reads TGTGCCAGCAGCTTAGTGCTAGCGGGGAGCCTGAGACAAGAGACCCAGTACTTC.

The chain is built from TRBV29-1 and TRBJ2-1; TRBD2 matches at 10 bases. Germline V gene sequence: CDR1 SQVTM, CDR2 ANQGSEA. There are 12 residues in the CDR3. The V and J ends lost 5 bases and 8 bases, in that order; junction bases with no gene match: 3. The CDR3 sequence: CSVSLAGDEQFF. In nucleotides, the CDR3 is TGCAGCGTTAGTCTAGCGGGAGATGAGCAGTTCTTC.

V gene TRBV5-5 combines with J gene TRBJ2-2; 8 positions match TRBD2. Germline loops: CDR1 SGHKS, CDR2 YYEKEE (reference sequence). The CDR3 runs to 16 residues. V was clipped by 4 bases and J by 4 bases; unmatched bases: 9. The CDR3 sequence is CASSRGAGASTGELFF. CDR3 DNA sequence: TGTGCCAGCAGCCGAGGAGCGGGAGCTAGCACCGGGGAGCTGTTTTTT.

V gene TRBV18 combines with J gene TRBJ2-7; D might be TRBD2 (5 bases). This CDR3 spans 13 amino acids. The germline V gene encodes CDR1 KGHSH and CDR2 LQKENI. V gave up 3 bases and J gave up 3 bases, with 9 bases separating them. The CDR3 spells CASSPSRDYEQYF. CDR3 nucleotides: TGTGCCAGCTCACCCTCTCGGGACTACGAGCAGTACTTC.

The sample holds many counts of this clone. The J gene is TRBJ2-5, the V gene TRBV29-1; the match to TRBD2 covers 7 bases. CDR3 length: 14 amino acids. Germline lookup yields CDR1 SQVTM and CDR2 ANQGSEA. With V trimmed by 7 bases and J by 1 base, 9 bases remained unmatched. CDR3 amino acids: CSAPLWGGQETQYF. CDR3 DNA sequence: TGCAGCGCTCCCCTTTGGGGGGGCCAAGAGACCCAGTACTTC.

The chain links TRBV30 to TRBJ2-3; TRBD2 aligns across 7 bases. Germline-derived CDR1 and CDR2 are GTSNPN and SVGIG (reference sequence). Trimming took 2 bases from V and 4 from J; bases not matched to a gene: 3. The CDR3 consists of 13 residues. The chain's CDR3 is CAWSTSASDTQYF. CDR3 coding DNA: TGTGCCTGGAGTACTAGCGCCTCAGATACGCAGTATTTT. Supplemented by reference TRBV30 and TRBJ2-3, the full variable domain reads SQTIHQWPATLVQPVGSPLSLECTVEGTSNPNLYWYRQAAGRGLQLLFYSVGIGQISSEVPQNLSASRPQDRQFILSSKKLLLSDSGFYLCAWSTSASDTQYFGPGTRLTVL.

The V gene is TRBV5-5, the J gene TRBJ1-3; D gene uncertain. The V end was cut by 4 bases, the J end by 3 bases, with 8 bases between. The CDR3 sequence is 13 residues long. Germline V gene sequence: CDR1 SGHKS, CDR2 YYEKEE (reference sequence). The CDR3 loop is CASSRYSGNTIYF. The CDR3 DNA sequence: TGTGCCAGCAGCCGCTACAGTGGAAACACCATATATTTT.

The chain recombines TRBV7-9 with TRBJ1-2; 7 nucleotides agree with TRBD1. CDR1 and CDR2 from the germline V gene are SEHNR and FQNEAQ (reference sequence). This CDR3 spans 15 amino acids. With V trimmed by 1 base and J by 8 bases, 10 bases remained unmatched. CDR3 nucleotides: TGTGCCAGCAGCTTAGAACAGACAGGGATCCGCGGCTACACCTTC. It codes for CASSLEQTGIRGYTF.

The J gene is TRBJ2-3, the V gene TRBV10-2, with 7 nucleotides matching TRBD1. Germline CDR1 is WSHSY and CDR2 is SAAADI. The CDR3 totals 14 residues. With 8 bases clipped from V and 2 bases from J, the junction kept 7 bases outside the gene matches. The CDR3 sequence is CASGQEGNTDTQYF. The CDR3 DNA reads TGCGCCAGCGGACAGGAAGGGAACACAGATACGCAGTATTTT.

V is TRBV6-5 and J is TRBJ1-2; TRBD1 matches at 8 bases. Germline V CDR1 and CDR2: MNHEY, SVGAGI. With V trimmed by 2 bases and J by 7 bases, 0 bases remained unmatched. This CDR3 contains 12 residues. The CDR3, as DNA: TGTGCCAGCAGTTACCAGGGGGCTGGCTACACCTTC. As protein: CASSYQGAGYTF.

V is TRBV4-3 and J is TRBJ1-4; the D is unclear. This CDR3 has 16 amino acids. V lost 0 bases and J 5 bases, leaving 13 bases between the germline ends. Germline V gene lookup returns CDR1 LGHNA and CDR2 YSLEER. The CDR3 sequence: CASSQEVRVLNEKLFF. As DNA, the CDR3 is TGCGCCAGCAGCCAAGAAGTACGGGTCCTCAATGAAAAACTGTTTTTT.

This chain links TRBV7-6 with TRBJ2-3; 13 bases line up with TRBD2. Germline CDR1 SGHVS, CDR2 FNYEAQ. The CDR3 totals 18 residues. Germline trimming cut 1 base from V and 5 bases from J; bases unmatched to any gene: 9. The CDR3 loop is CASSLDPGTSGMRDTQYF. The DNA of the CDR3 is TGTGCCAGCAGCTTAGACCCCGGGACTAGCGGGATGAGAGATACGCAGTATTTT. Combining the CDR3 with reference TRBV7-6 and TRBJ2-3 gives the whole variable domain GAGVSQSPRYKVTKRGQDVALRCDPISGHVSLYWYRQALGQGPEFLTYFNYEAQQDKSGLPNDRFSAERPEGSISTLTIQRTEQRDSAMYRCASSLDPGTSGMRDTQYFGPGTRLTVL.

This clone has a single count. CDR3 nucleotides: TGTGCCAGCTCACCACCGTCAGGCAAGCGGGAGACCCAGTACTTC. Translation gives CASSPPSGKRETQYF. The genes are TRBV18 and TRBJ2-5, with D tentatively TRBD2 (5 bases). The CDR3 consists of 15 residues. The V gene lost 0 bases and the J gene lost 5 bases, with 13 bases spanning the gap. Germline V CDR1 and CDR2: KGHSH, LQKENI.

The chain recombines TRBV10-3 with TRBJ2-7, with D perhaps TRBD2 (5 bases). CDR1 is ENHRY, CDR2 SYGVKD, per germline. Trimming removed 0 bases from V and 4 bases from J, with 7 bases in between. The CDR3 sequence is 13 residues long. The CDR3 sequence: CAISESTRYEQYF. As DNA, the CDR3 is TGTGCCATCAGTGAGTCAACTAGGTACGAGCAGTACTTC.